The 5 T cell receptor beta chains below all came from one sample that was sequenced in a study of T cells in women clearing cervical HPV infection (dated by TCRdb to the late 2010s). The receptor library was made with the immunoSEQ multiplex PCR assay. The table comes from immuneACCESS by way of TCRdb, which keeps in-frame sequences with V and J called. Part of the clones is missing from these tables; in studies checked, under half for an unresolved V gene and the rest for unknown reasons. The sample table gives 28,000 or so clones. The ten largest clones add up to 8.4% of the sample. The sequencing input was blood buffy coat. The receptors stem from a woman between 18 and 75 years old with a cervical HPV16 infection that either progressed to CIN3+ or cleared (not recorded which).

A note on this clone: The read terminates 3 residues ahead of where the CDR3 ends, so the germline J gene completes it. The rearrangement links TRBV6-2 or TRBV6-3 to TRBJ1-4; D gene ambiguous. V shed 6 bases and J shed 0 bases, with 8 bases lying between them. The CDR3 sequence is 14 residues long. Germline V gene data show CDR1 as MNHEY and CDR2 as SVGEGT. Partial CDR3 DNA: TGTGCCAGCAGGACTAGCGCAACTAATGAAAAA. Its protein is CASRTSATNEK. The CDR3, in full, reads CASRTSATNEKLFF.

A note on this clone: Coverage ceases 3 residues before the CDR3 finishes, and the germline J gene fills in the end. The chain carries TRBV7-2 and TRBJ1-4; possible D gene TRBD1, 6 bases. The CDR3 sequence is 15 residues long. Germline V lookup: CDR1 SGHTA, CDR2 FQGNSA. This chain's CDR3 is CASSLVRGFRSPLFF. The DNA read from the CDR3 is TGTGCCAGCAGCTTAGTAAGGGGGTTCCGGTCACCA. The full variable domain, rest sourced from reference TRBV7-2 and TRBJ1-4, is GAGVSQSPSNKVTEKGKDVELRCDPISGHTALYWYRQSLGQGLEFLIYFQGNSAPDKSGLPSDRFSAERTGGSVSTLTIQRTQQEDSAVYLCASSLVRGFRSPLFFGSGTQLSVL.

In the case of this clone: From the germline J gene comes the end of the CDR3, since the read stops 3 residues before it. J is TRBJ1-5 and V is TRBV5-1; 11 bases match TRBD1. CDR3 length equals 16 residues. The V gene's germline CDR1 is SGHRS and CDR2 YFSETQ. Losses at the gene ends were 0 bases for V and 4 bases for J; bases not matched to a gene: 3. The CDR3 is CASSLAGQGDNQPQHF. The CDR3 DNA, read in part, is TGCGCCAGCAGCTTGGCGGGACAGGGGGATAATCAGCCC.

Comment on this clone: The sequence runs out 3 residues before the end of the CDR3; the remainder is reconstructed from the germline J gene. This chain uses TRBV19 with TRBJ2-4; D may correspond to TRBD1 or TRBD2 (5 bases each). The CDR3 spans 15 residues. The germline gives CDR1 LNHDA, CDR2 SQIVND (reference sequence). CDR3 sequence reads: CASSIYPRVGGGQYF. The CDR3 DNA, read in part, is TGTGCCAGTAGTATCTACCCCAGGGTTGGAGGTGGT.

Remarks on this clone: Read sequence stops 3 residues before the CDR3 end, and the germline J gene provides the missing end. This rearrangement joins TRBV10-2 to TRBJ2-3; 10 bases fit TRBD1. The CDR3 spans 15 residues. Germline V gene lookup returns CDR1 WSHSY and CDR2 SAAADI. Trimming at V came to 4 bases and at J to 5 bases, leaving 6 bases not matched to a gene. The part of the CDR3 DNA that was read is TGCGCCAGCAGTGTGACAGGGGGCGCGGGAGATACG. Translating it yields CASSVTGGAGDT. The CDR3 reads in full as CASSVTGGAGDTQYF.